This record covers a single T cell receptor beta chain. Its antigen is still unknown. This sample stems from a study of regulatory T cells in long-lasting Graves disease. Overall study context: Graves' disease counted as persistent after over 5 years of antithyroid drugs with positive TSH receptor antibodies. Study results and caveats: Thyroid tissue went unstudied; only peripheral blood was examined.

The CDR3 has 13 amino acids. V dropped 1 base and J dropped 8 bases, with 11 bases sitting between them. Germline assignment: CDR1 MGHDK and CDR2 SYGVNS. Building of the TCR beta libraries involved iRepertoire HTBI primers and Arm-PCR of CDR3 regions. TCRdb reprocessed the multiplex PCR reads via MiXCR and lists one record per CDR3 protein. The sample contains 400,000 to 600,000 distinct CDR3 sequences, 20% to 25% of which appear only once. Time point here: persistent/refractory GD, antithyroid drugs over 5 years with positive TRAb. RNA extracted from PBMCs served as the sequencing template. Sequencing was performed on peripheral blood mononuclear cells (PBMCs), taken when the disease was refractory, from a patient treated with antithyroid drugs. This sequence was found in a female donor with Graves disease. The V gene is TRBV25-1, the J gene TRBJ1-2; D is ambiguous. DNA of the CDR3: TGTGCCAGCAGTGAATTGCCCCTTTTGGGCTACACCTTC. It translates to CASSELPLLGYTF.